These 24 T cell receptor beta chains share one sample of origin, sequenced in a study of PD-1 blockade in classical Hodgkin lymphoma. As to time point: cycle 4 day 1 (C4D1), after 6 weeks of nivolumab. With no exception, relapse followed autologous stem cell transplantation in all patients, and brentuximab vedotin exposure varied. Profiled with immunoSEQ multiplex PCR; TCRdb holds only in-frame clones, not every one. The sample lists approximately 19,000 clones, more than 75% occurring once. The sample consisted of peripheral blood mononuclear cells (PBMCs), taken before the fourth cycle of nivolumab. The receptor set was obtained from a human donor with classical Hodgkin lymphoma.

The rearrangement uses TRBV5-1 and TRBJ1-1, with unresolved D. The V end was cut by 0 bases, the J end by 6 bases, with 18 bases between. CDR3 length: 16 amino acids. Germline lookup yields CDR1 SGHRS and CDR2 YFSETQ. The CDR3 loop reads CASSLDPGRLGSEAFF. Here the CDR3 DNA reads TGCGCCAGCAGCTTGGATCCTGGCAGGTTGGGTTCTGAAGCTTTCTTT.

Only a few counts were recorded for this clone. The J gene is TRBJ1-4, the V gene TRBV6-6; D may be TRBD1 (5 bases). V shed 6 bases and J shed 0 bases, with 11 bases lying between them. The germline gives CDR1 MNHNY, CDR2 SVGAGI (reference sequence). This CDR3 is built from 15 residues. CDR3 loop: CASSLDSPTNEKLFF. Here the CDR3 DNA reads TGTGCCAGCAGCCTAGACAGCCCAACTAATGAAAAACTGTTTTTT.

V and J are TRBV19 and TRBJ1-2; D not certain. The CDR3 length is 12 residues. V lost 5 bases, J lost 4 bases, and 8 bases lay in between. Germline loops: CDR1 LNHDA, CDR2 SQIVND (reference sequence). CDR3 nucleotide sequence: TGTGCCAGTAGTCTCCCGGGCTATGGCTACACCTTC. Its protein is CASSLPGYGYTF.

The V call is TRBV28, the J call TRBJ2-2; no definite D call. The CDR3 runs to 16 residues. V gave up 4 bases and J gave up 1 base, with 13 bases separating them. The germline V gene has CDR1 MDHEN and CDR2 SYDVKM. Here the CDR3 DNA reads TGTGCCAGCAGTTGGATGACACCTCTGAACACCGGGGAGCTGTTTTTT. This encodes CASSWMTPLNTGELFF.

This chain connects TRBV6-5 to TRBJ1-1; D gene ambiguous. Trimming removed 3 bases at V and 0 bases at J, with 14 bases between. The CDR3 totals 16 residues. CDR1 MNHEY and CDR2 SVGAGI come from the germline V gene. The CDR3 DNA is TGTGCCAGCAGTTATGCGGGATCCCTCATGAACACTGAAGCTTTCTTT. This sequence encodes CASSYAGSLMNTEAFF.

The chain couples TRBV18 to TRBJ2-1; TRBD2 matches 12 bases. The CDR3 consists of 16 residues. With V trimmed by 3 bases and J by 6 bases, 6 bases remained unmatched. In germline, CDR1 is KGHSH, CDR2 LQKENI. This chain's CDR3 is CASSPRLAGASNEQFF. CDR3 coding DNA: TGTGCCAGCTCACCCCGACTAGCGGGGGCCTCCAATGAGCAGTTCTTC.

The chain is built from TRBV7-2 and TRBJ2-5; D possibly corresponds to TRBD2 (6 bases). Trimming stripped 1 base from V and 2 bases from J, with 14 bases between. CDR1 and CDR2 (germline): SGHTA, FQGNSA. This CDR3 is built from 16 residues. The chain's CDR3 is CASSLGLGGLQETQYF. The CDR3 DNA reads TGTGCCAGCAGCTTAGGACTCGGAGGGTTACAAGAGACCCAGTACTTC.

The V and J genes are TRBV15 and TRBJ2-2; D is unclear. Trimming cost V 1 base and J 0 bases, with 6 bases left between them. The CDR3 has 15 residues. CDR1 is LNHNV and CDR2 is YYDKDF in the germline V gene (reference sequence). The CDR3 nucleotides are TGTGCCACCAGCAGAGCGGCCTCGAACACCGGGGAGCTGTTTTTT. Protein product: CATSRAASNTGELFF.

This chain joins TRBV6-5 and TRBJ2-1; no clear D gene. The germline CDR1 and CDR2 sequences are MNHEY and SVGAGI. There are 16 residues in the CDR3. Trimming removed 4 bases from V and 1 base from J, with 14 bases in between. The CDR3 DNA is TGTGCCAGCAGTTTCACCCTGACGAATTCCTACAATGAGCAGTTCTTC. It specifies CASSFTLTNSYNEQFF.

This clone was found a few times. In DNA form, the CDR3 reads TGTGCCAGCAGCGTAGTAGGAGGGGCCGAGCAGTACTTC. Translated: CASSVVGGAEQYF. The genes are TRBV9 and TRBJ2-7; D may be TRBD2 (6 bases). CDR1 and CDR2 (germline): SGDLS, YYNGEE. CDR3 length: 13 residues. V shed 0 bases and J shed 6 bases, with 10 bases lying between them.

This clone is a singleton in its sample. This chain connects TRBV5-1 to TRBJ1-3, with D possibly matching TRBD1 (5 bases). This CDR3 comprises 15 residues. CDR1 is SGHRS and CDR2 is YFSETQ in the germline V gene. The V end lost 7 bases, the J end lost 3 bases, and 17 bases lay between the germline ends. DNA of the CDR3: TGCGCCAGCTCCTCGGCTGGGGCGCGTGGAAACACCATATATTTT. It codes for CASSSAGARGNTIYF.

The V and J genes are TRBV4-3 and TRBJ2-1; 7 nucleotides match TRBD1. This CDR3 has 15 residues. V gave up 5 bases and J gave up 4 bases; unmatched junction bases: 8. Germline-derived CDR1 and CDR2 are LGHNA and YSLEER. In DNA, the CDR3 is TGCGCCAGCAGCTCAGGGGGACAGCCTTACAATGAGCAGTTCTTC. Residues: CASSSGGQPYNEQFF.

This clone was picked up a small number of times. The CDR3, as DNA: TGTGCCAGCAGTTTATGGCAGGGGGCCTATGAGCAGTTCTTC. Protein sequence: CASSLWQGAYEQFF. This chain connects TRBV28 to TRBJ2-1; 8 bases agree with TRBD1. Germline CDR1 is MDHEN and CDR2 is SYDVKM. The CDR3 is 14 amino acids. Trimming removed 0 bases from V and 8 bases from J; junction bases left unmatched: 3.

This clone was detected a few times. The CDR3 DNA is TGTGCCAGCAGAGGGACTGTGAACACCGGGGAGCTGTTTTTT. Protein: CASRGTVNTGELFF. The V gene is TRBV7-2, the J gene TRBJ2-2, with a tentative D call TRBD2 (6 bases). The ends were cut back, 6 bases at V and 1 base at J, with 9 bases in the middle. This CDR3 spans 14 amino acids. In germline, CDR1 is SGHTA, CDR2 FQGNSA. Variable domain in full (rest from reference TRBV7-2 and TRBJ2-2): GAGVSQSPSNKVTEKGKDVELRCDPISGHTALYWYRQSLGQGLEFLIYFQGNSAPDKSGLPSDRFSAERTGGSVSTLTIQRTQQEDSAVYLCASRGTVNTGELFFGEGSRLTVL.

In this sample, this clone turned up once. This rearrangement joins TRBV19 to TRBJ2-1; TRBD1 matches 7 bases. The V gene end was trimmed by 6 bases and the J gene end by 7 bases; junction bases not matched to a gene: 6. The CDR3 runs to 13 residues. Germline assignment: CDR1 LNHDA and CDR2 SQIVND (reference sequence). Here the CDR3 DNA reads TGTGCCAGTAGCTCGGACAGGTGGAATGAGCAGTTCTTC. Amino acid sequence: CASSSDRWNEQFF. Using reference TRBV19 and TRBJ2-1 for the parts outside the CDR3, the full variable domain is DGGITQSPKYLFRKEGQNVTLSCEQNLNHDAMYWYRQDPGQGLRLIYYSQIVNDFQKGDIAEGYSVSREKKESFPLTVTSAQKNPTAFYLCASSSDRWNEQFFGPGTRLTVL.

This clone showed up just a few times. The chain uses TRBV5-1 and TRBJ2-5; D tentatively fits TRBD1 or TRBD2 (5 bases each). The CDR3 is made up of 15 amino acids. Trimming pared 4 bases from V and 5 bases from J, leaving 18 bases between. CDR1 is SGHRS and CDR2 is YFSETQ in the germline V gene. The CDR3 region has the DNA TGCGCCAGCAGCCTCAACGCCGGGGCGAGGGAGACCCAGTACTTC. This gives the protein CASSLNAGARETQYF. Drawing the rest from reference TRBV5-1 and TRBJ2-5, the complete variable domain is KAGVTQTPRYLIKTRGQQVTLSCSPISGHRSVSWYQQTPGQGLQFLFEYFSETQRNKGNFPGRFSGRQFSNSRSEMNVSTLELGDSALYLCASSLNAGARETQYFGPGTRLLVL.

This clone was recorded a few times. This chain joins TRBV4-2 and TRBJ2-4; 11 nucleotides match TRBD2. With V trimmed by 5 bases and J by 3 bases, 15 bases remained unmatched. Germline V gene lookup returns CDR1 LGHNA and CDR2 YNFKEQ. The CDR3 is made up of 19 amino acids. The CDR3 here is CASSSFKIAGGLGKNIQYF. CDR3 bases: TGTGCCAGCAGCTCCTTTAAAATAGCGGGAGGGCTGGGCAAAAACATTCAGTACTTC.

The rearrangement links TRBV30 to TRBJ1-5; TRBD1 matches 9 bases. Germline trimming cut 0 bases from V and 5 bases from J; bases unmatched to any gene: 2. Germline CDR1 and CDR2: GTSNPN and SVGIG (reference sequence). The CDR3 extends over 14 amino acids. The CDR3: CAWSVGQGHQPQHF. In DNA, the CDR3 is TGTGCCTGGAGTGTTGGACAGGGGCATCAGCCCCAGCATTTT.

This rearrangement joins TRBV25-1 to TRBJ2-3; D unresolved. Germline assignment: CDR1 MGHDK and CDR2 SYGVNS. The CDR3 covers 11 residues. V was clipped by 9 bases and J by 3 bases, with 7 bases between them. The CDR3 DNA sequence: TGTGCCAGTCTGTTGACAGATACGCAGTATTTT. It is translated as CASLLTDTQYF.

The genes are TRBV30 and TRBJ2-1; D is unresolved. The ends were cut back, 0 bases at V and 9 bases at J, with 12 bases in the middle. CDR1 and CDR2 from the germline V gene are GTSNPN and SVGIG (reference sequence). CDR3 length equals 13 residues. The CDR3 nucleotides are TGTGCCTGGAGTGTATTGGGTCTGGGTGAGCAGTTCTTC. This sequence encodes CAWSVLGLGEQFF.

The chain links TRBV10-2 to TRBJ1-1, with D uncertain. Germline CDR1 reads WSHSY; CDR2 reads SAAADI. Trimming cost V 3 bases and J 1 base, with 6 bases left between them. The CDR3 loop spans 13 amino acids. The CDR3 bases are TGCGCCAGCAGTGAAGGCGGGAACACTGAAGCTTTCTTT. Encoded protein: CASSEGGNTEAFF.

This clone has a single count. V usage is TRBV5-1 and J usage is TRBJ2-2; D is unclear. Germline CDR1 is SGHRS and CDR2 is YFSETQ. The ends were cut back, 9 bases at V and 1 base at J, with 7 bases in the middle. The CDR3 has 12 residues. CDR3 in amino acids: CATSQNTGELFF. The CDR3 DNA sequence: TGCGCCACCTCACAGAACACCGGGGAGCTGTTTTTT.

Turning to this clone: One junction end does not reproduce the germline sequence, and a read error may be involved. The chain uses TRBV5-4 and TRBJ2-7; D gene unclear. The CDR3 has 14 residues. CDR1 is SGHNT, CDR2 YYREEE, per germline (reference sequence). CDR3: CASSQDHTSYEQYF. CDR3 bases: TGCGCCAGCAGCCAAGATCACACTTCCTACGAGCAGTACTTC. Full variable domain (missing parts from reference TRBV5-4 and TRBJ2-7): ETGVTQSPTHLIKTRGQQVTLRCSSQSGHNTVSWYQQALGQGPQFIFQYYREEENGRGNFPPRFSGLQFPNYSSELNVNALELDDSALYLCASSQDHTSYEQYFGPGTRLTVT.

V and J are TRBV19 and TRBJ2-7, with TRBD2 matching 9 bases. This CDR3 spans 16 amino acids. Trimming at V came to 2 bases and at J to 6 bases, leaving 11 bases not matched to a gene. Germline V gene lookup returns CDR1 LNHDA and CDR2 SQIVND (reference sequence). CDR3 bases: TGTGCCAGTAGTATAAGGGAGCTAGCGGGATCGGGCGAGCAGTACTTC. Its translation is CASSIRELAGSGEQYF.